This T cell receptor (beta chain) is drawn from a study of identical twins (dated by TCRdb to the mid-2010s). About the study as a whole: To test whether fetal clonotypes persist, this study deep-sequenced TCR alpha and beta repertoires from monozygotic twins, from unrelated adults of various ages, and from cord blood. Replicate twin experiments were performed at different times using different library preparation protocols to rule out contamination. What the work shows at the level of the full study, not this receptor alone: Conclusions relied on cross-sectional statistical analysis, since the same donors could not be followed over many years. Abundant cord blood beta clonotypes had fewer insertions, young adult naive repertoires showed a similar but weaker trend, and memory repertoires showed no such trend. In monozygotic twins, out-of-frame TCR alpha sharing was systematically underestimated by recombination models, although the models agreed with sharing between unrelated individuals. Compared with coincidental sharing between unrelated individuals, an excess of low generation-probability sequences was observed among out-of-frame TCR alpha sequences shared between twins. Zero-insertion analyses could be partly confounded by invariant T cells such as MAIT and iNKT, although diverse VJ usage argued against such confounding for most clonotypes. In beta out-of-frame sequences, excess twin sharing was weaker, because having fewer shared sequences lowered the signal-to-noise ratio.

This clonotype was seen only a few times. This clone's antigen is unknown. Within one base of it there is no much larger clone, and no base qualities were kept. Every donor in the study was a healthy Caucasian. The twin cohort comprised three pairs of female monozygotic twins, all aged about 18 to 30 years. The RNA used for TCR libraries was isolated from peripheral blood mononuclear cells. CDR1 and CDR2, per the germline V gene, are KGHSH and LQKENI. CDR3 length: 15 amino acids, cysteine to phenylalanine. This entry keeps only the CDR3 DNA: 45 bases, framed from base 1. V loses 3 bases at its end and J loses 7 bases; junction bases beyond the gene matches: 7. Library preparation employed 5' RACE. Sequencing relied on an Illumina HiSeq 2000. Template switching added a universal primer binding site, and the final cDNA carried a unique molecular identifier that allowed TCR cDNA molecules to be counted accurately. Specific primers in the conserved constant-segment region were used to synthesize first-strand cDNA for the TCR alpha and beta chains. Each cDNA library was double barcoded, with a SMART-Mk sample barcode plus Illumina barcodes, to control for contamination. TruSeq adapter sequences, together with Illumina sample barcodes, were added in two successive PCR steps. TCR alpha and beta cDNA libraries were sequenced on the Illumina HiSeq platform with custom primers. On the authors' methods: Raw reads were processed with MiGEC to extract unique molecular identifiers, and MiXCR was used to determine CDR3 positions. For each individual, recombination models were inferred using an EM algorithm with the repgenHMM and IGoR tools. The analysis of shared clonotypes was done with the tcR package in R, with sharing normalized by the product of cloneset sizes. To study raw recombination without the effects of thymic and clonal selection, out-of-frame nonproductive sequences were analyzed. TCRdb trimmed the raw reads at Q25, called clones with MiXCR and kept productive beta chains. Here each entry gathers all rows of one CDR3 protein and keeps the most common genes and DNA. It is TCRdb's table, rather than the study itself, that gives the V and J calls and clone size. In this sample the table shows more than 600,000 distinct CDR3 sequences, 15% to 20% of which occur a single time. Around 12% of the sample is taken by the ten largest.

The same sample was also used in a study of T cells expressing NK-cell markers. The second study reports: TCR beta-chain repertoires were profiled in sorted CD3+CD56+NKG2C+, CD3+CD56+NKG2C- and CD3+CD56-NKG2C+ T-cell subsets from about 8 donors. Among the eight sequenced donors, seven were HCMV-seropositive and one was HCMV-seronegative. To restrict sorting to alphabetaTCR-expressing T cells, an anti-gammadeltaTCR antibody was added in several experiments. In several donors, the dominant CD3+CD56+NKG2C+ clonotypes ranked among the top 10 CD8+ clonotypes, making up roughly 1.0-7.0% of CD8+ T cells. Those dominant clonotypes were again the most abundant among CD3+CD56-NKG2C+ cells in a handful of donors, at about 28.3-65%. Whether the expanded NKG2C-expressing T cell clones were specific for HCMV antigens was left unclear. Randomly selected healthy volunteers, three men and five women, were used as the eight sequenced donors. A commercial ELISA kit detecting HCMV-specific IgG in serum was used to determine HCMV serostatus. For a handful of donors, bulk peripheral blood T-cell repertoires were also sequenced from unsorted PBMC. MIGEC handled demultiplexing of the reads and grouping by UMI, while MiTCR was used to assemble and quantify clonotypes. To remove erroneous sequences, TCR cDNA sequences were retained only when supported by two or more reads. Downstream repertoire analysis used the tcR package, and clonotypes were matched across fractions by CDR3 nucleotide sequence plus V segment. VDJmatch was used to annotate antigen specificity against VDJdb, with one amino acid substitution allowed in CDR3.

The sample comprised PBMCs. The chain joins TRBV18 to TRBJ2-1; TRBD2 aligns with 9 central bases. The origin of this receptor is a young woman in good health. The DNA sequence reads TGTGCCAGCTCACCCCAGGCGGGGGGGCTAAATGAGCAGTTCTTC. Its protein reads: CASSPQAGGLNEQFF.